The 18 T cell receptor beta chains given below trace back to one sample, sequenced in a study of blood T cell repertoires in COVID-19. Using immunoSEQ multiplex PCR, the repertoire was profiled, and TCRdb retains in-frame clones only, with some absent. The table includes 250,000 to 300,000 clones, approximately 90% detected once. The sequencing input was peripheral blood. These receptors all stem from a man aged 40-49 years with acute or convalescent COVID-19.

The chain couples TRBV14 to TRBJ2-5, with 10 bases that match TRBD1. CDR1 and CDR2 (germline): SGHDN, FVKESK. V was clipped by 1 base and J by 3 bases; unmatched bases: 5. The CDR3 covers 16 residues. CDR3 sequence reads: CASSQVLTGGEETQYF. The CDR3 bases are TGTGCCAGCAGCCAAGTTCTGACAGGGGGCGAAGAGACCCAGTACTTC.

Remarks on this clone: One junction end does not reproduce the germline sequence, and a read error may be involved. The CDR3 coding sequence is TGTGCCAGCAGTCTGGGCCCAACCTACACTGAGCAGTTCTTC. Its protein product is CASSLGPTYTEQFF. The chain carries TRBV11-3 and TRBJ2-1, with D hard to call. The CDR3 totals 14 residues. Germline V gives CDR1 SGHNT, CDR2 YENEEA.

The V and J genes are TRBV2 and TRBJ1-5; unclear D gene. This CDR3 spans 13 amino acids. The V end was cut by 5 bases, the J end by 2 bases, with 7 bases between. Germline V gives CDR1 SNHLY, CDR2 FYNNEI. The CDR3 is CASSPFGNQPQHF. DNA for the CDR3: TGTGCCAGCAGTCCTTTTGGCAATCAGCCCCAGCATTTT.

The J gene is TRBJ2-1, the V gene TRBV20-1, with D possibly TRBD1 on 6 matching bases. Trimming stripped 3 bases from V and 2 bases from J, with 23 bases between. The V gene's germline CDR1 is DFQATT and CDR2 SNEGSKA (reference sequence). The CDR3 has 18 amino acids. The CDR3 loop reads CSASLGIIGGSAYNEQFF. CDR3 sequence (DNA): TGCAGTGCTAGTCTGGGAATTATAGGGGGATCCGCCTACAATGAGCAGTTCTTC.

The chain carries TRBV5-1 and TRBJ2-1, with 8 positions matching TRBD2. The CDR3 is 14 residues long. With 2 bases clipped from V and 9 bases from J, the junction kept 7 bases outside the gene matches. Germline V lookup: CDR1 SGHRS, CDR2 YFSETQ. The CDR3 nucleotides read TGCGCCAGCAGCTTCACGGGGGGGCTTGGTGAGCAGTTCTTC. This sequence encodes CASSFTGGLGEQFF. The whole variable domain, filled in from reference TRBV5-1 and TRBJ2-1, reads KAGVTQTPRYLIKTRGQQVTLSCSPISGHRSVSWYQQTPGQGLQFLFEYFSETQRNKGNFPGRFSGRQFSNSRSEMNVSTLELGDSALYLCASSFTGGLGEQFFGPGTRLTVL.

The V call is TRBV19, the J call TRBJ1-1; TRBD1 aligns across 12 bases. CDR1 and CDR2 from the germline V gene are LNHDA and SQIVND (reference sequence). V lost 4 bases to trimming and J lost 5 bases; unmatched junction nucleotides: 8. The length of the CDR3 is 16 residues. CDR3 bases: TGTGCCAGTAGTAGGTGGGACAGGGGGCAGGGTACTGAAGCTTTCTTT. Protein sequence: CASSRWDRGQGTEAFF.

The rearrangement links TRBV9 to TRBJ2-1; 10 bases match TRBD1. The ends lost 4 bases at V and 8 bases at J; junction bases unmatched: 9. CDR3 length: 15 residues. Germline CDR1 SGDLS, CDR2 YYNGEE. CDR3 in DNA: TGTGCCAGCAGCCCCTCGGGACAGGGGACCCATGAGCAGTTCTTC. Residues: CASSPSGQGTHEQFF.

CDR3 DNA sequence: TGTGCCAGCAGTGACTTGGGACTGCCCTCTGGAAACACCATATATTTT. The encoded protein is CASSDLGLPSGNTIYF. The V and J genes are TRBV6-2 or TRBV6-3 and TRBJ1-3; perhaps TRBD1 as D (5 bases). The CDR3 is 16 residues long. From germline, CDR1 is MNHEY and CDR2 SVGEGT. V was cut by 5 bases and J by 0 bases, with 14 bases left in between.

V gene TRBV6-1 combines with J gene TRBJ1-1; 12 bases fit TRBD1. V was pared by 4 bases and J by 2 bases, with 14 bases of the junction left unmatched. The length of the CDR3 is 19 residues. CDR1 and CDR2 (germline): MNHNS, SASEGT. CDR3 in DNA: TGTGCCAGCAGTGGTTTCAAGCAGGGACAGGGGGCCCTCAACACTGAAGCTTTCTTT. This encodes CASSGFKQGQGALNTEAFF.

The genes are TRBV5-5 and TRBJ2-3; D uncertain. The CDR3 contains 14 residues. Per germline, CDR1 SGHKS and CDR2 YYEKEE (reference sequence). Trimming took off 1 base at V and 2 bases at J, with 8 bases between the two ends. The CDR3, as DNA: TGTGCCAGCAGCTTGCCGTCGTCCACAGATACGCAGTATTTT. It yields the protein CASSLPSSTDTQYF.

J is TRBJ2-5 and V is TRBV24-1; 8 bases map to TRBD1. The germline V gene has CDR1 KGHDR and CDR2 SFDVKD. This CDR3 spans 14 amino acids. V shed 12 bases and J 5 bases; nucleotides not matched to a gene: 13. The CDR3 sequence is CAASRQGASETQYF. CDR3 bases: TGTGCCGCCTCAAGGCAGGGGGCAAGTGAGACCCAGTACTTC.

This clone was observed once. The gene calls are TRBV5-1 and TRBJ1-2; D gene ambiguous. The CDR3 covers 16 residues. The ends were cut back, 1 base at V and 0 bases at J, with 13 bases in the middle. Germline values: CDR1 SGHRS, CDR2 YFSETQ. The CDR3 sequence is CASSLRPGSPNYGYTF. DNA for the CDR3: TGCGCCAGCAGCTTGCGACCCGGGTCCCCTAACTATGGCTACACCTTC.

Written as DNA, the CDR3 is TGTGCCAGCAGCCCGTTGGGAGCGAACACTGAAGCTTTCTTT. It yields the protein CASSPLGANTEAFF. The rearrangement uses TRBV9 and TRBJ1-1; D gene unclear. The germline V gene has CDR1 SGDLS and CDR2 YYNGEE. The CDR3 covers 14 residues. Trimming removed 4 bases from V and 1 base from J, with 11 bases in between.

The CDR3 DNA reads TGTGCCATCAGTGAGTCGGGAGGGGGGGGCAGAGATACGCAGTATTTT. This codes for CAISESGGGGRDTQYF. The chain employs TRBV10-3 and TRBJ2-3, with D perhaps matching TRBD2 (7 bases). Deletions cut 0 bases from V and 5 bases from J, with 15 bases between. Germline CDR1 reads ENHRY; CDR2 reads SYGVKD. This CDR3 has 16 amino acids.

The rearrangement links TRBV30 to TRBJ2-7; 9 nucleotides line up with TRBD2. The CDR3 runs 14 residues. CDR1 GTSNPN and CDR2 SVGIG come from the germline V gene (reference sequence). Unmatched junction bases numbered 6, after V lost 0 bases and J lost 6 bases. The CDR3 sequence: CAWSVRGLATEQYF. The CDR3 DNA follows: TGTGCCTGGAGTGTACGAGGACTAGCGACCGAGCAGTACTTC.

Only a few counts were recorded for this clone. The chain links TRBV4-1 to TRBJ1-4; D unclear. Trimming took off 4 bases at V and 4 bases at J, with 10 bases between the two ends. CDR1 is MGHRA, CDR2 YSYEKL, per germline. CDR3 length equals 14 residues. CDR3 amino acids: CASSLGALNEKLFF. The DNA for the CDR3 is TGCGCCAGCAGCCTCGGAGCACTTAATGAAAAACTGTTTTTT.

V and J are TRBV29-1 and TRBJ1-2, with no clear D. This CDR3 region has 15 residues. Germline values: CDR1 SQVTM, CDR2 ANQGSEA. The ends were cut back, 2 bases at V and 3 bases at J, with 16 bases in the middle. The CDR3 here is CSVENRRLEDYGYTF. In DNA, the CDR3 is TGCAGCGTTGAAAATCGGAGACTCGAGGACTATGGCTACACCTTC.

The rearrangement uses TRBV2 and TRBJ2-2; tentatively, D is TRBD1 (6 bases). CDR3 size: 18 residues. With 3 bases removed from V and 1 base from J, the gap between germline ends came to 18 bases. From germline, CDR1 is SNHLY and CDR2 FYNNEI. The DNA for the CDR3 is TGTGCCAGCAGTGAGAGAACTGGAGGACAGAGGAACACCGGGGAGCTGTTTTTT. Its protein product is CASSERTGGQRNTGELFF.